The clone carrying this TCR beta chain was detected once. Its matching antigen is unknown. This specimen belongs to a study of shared clonotypes between healthy human individuals. How the authors handled the data: In the immunoSEQ data, sequences were junction-only and lacked quality scores, so filtering differed. Some clones are missing from TCRdb's copy, which holds only in-frame ones; the method was immunoSEQ multiplex PCR. V and J calls and clone size are those listed in that table; D and trimming were worked out from the DNA. The table shows some 2,500,000 clones, with around 92% occurring only once. Study outcomes and limitations: Naive subsets generally had larger estimated richness than memory subsets. It was expected that sequencing depth would affect clonotype sharing among donors. The generation probabilities recorded for non-shared clonotypes fell below those of clonotypes shared by all four donors.

The source is a young man in good health. Some clones in this sample may be carry-over from other donors' samples. Sequenced sample: naive CD4+ T cells from PBMCs. The subset is: CD45RA+ positively selected.

The CDR3: CASSPGGSGPDTQYF. The CDR3 DNA reads TGTGCCAGCAGCCCAGGGGGCTCGGGTCCAGATACGCAGTATTTT. V gene TRBV7-2 combines with J gene TRBJ2-3; 8 bases agree with TRBD1. CDR1 and CDR2 (germline): SGHTA, FQGNSA. The J segment lost 4 bases and the V segment lost 5 bases, leaving 8 bases of the junction unmatched. This CDR3 contains 15 residues.